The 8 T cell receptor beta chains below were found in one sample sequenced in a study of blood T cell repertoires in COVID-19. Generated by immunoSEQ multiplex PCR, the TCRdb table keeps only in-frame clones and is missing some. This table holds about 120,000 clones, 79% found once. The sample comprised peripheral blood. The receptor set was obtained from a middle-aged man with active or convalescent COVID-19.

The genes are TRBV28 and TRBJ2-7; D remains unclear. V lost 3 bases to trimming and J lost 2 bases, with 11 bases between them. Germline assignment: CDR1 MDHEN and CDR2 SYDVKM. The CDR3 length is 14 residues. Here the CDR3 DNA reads TGTGCCAGCAGTTTTTCCGATAACACCTACGAGCAGTACTTC. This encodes CASSFSDNTYEQYF. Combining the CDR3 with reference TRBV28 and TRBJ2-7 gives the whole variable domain DVKVTQSSRYLVKRTGEKVFLECVQDMDHENMFWYRQDPGLGLRLIYFSYDVKMKEKGDIPEGYSVSREKKERFSLILESASTNQTSMYLCASSFSDNTYEQYFGPGTRLTVT.

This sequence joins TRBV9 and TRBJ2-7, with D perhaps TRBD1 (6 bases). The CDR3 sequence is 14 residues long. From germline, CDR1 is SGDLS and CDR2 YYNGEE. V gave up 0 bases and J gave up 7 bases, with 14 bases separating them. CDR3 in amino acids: CASSVGQEPREQYF. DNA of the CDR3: TGTGCCAGCAGCGTAGGACAGGAGCCCAGGGAGCAGTACTTC.

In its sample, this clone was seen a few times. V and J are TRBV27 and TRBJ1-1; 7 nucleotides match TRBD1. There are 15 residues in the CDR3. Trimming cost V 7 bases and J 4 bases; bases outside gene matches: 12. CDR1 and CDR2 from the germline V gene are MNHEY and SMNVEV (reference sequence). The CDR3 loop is CASTPWAGGGTEAFF. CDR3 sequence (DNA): TGTGCCAGCACCCCATGGGCAGGGGGAGGCACTGAAGCTTTCTTT.

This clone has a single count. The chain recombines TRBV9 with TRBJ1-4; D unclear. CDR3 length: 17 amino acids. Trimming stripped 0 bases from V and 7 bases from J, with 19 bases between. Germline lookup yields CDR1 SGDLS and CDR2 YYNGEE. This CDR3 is CASSVGPGGGRGEKLFF. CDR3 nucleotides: TGTGCCAGCAGCGTAGGACCAGGTGGAGGACGAGGTGAAAAACTGTTTTTT.

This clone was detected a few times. This CDR3 is CASSRLGQEKLFF. CDR3 bases: TGTGCCAGCAGCCGTCTGGGACAGGAAAAACTGTTTTTT. The chain links TRBV14 to TRBJ1-4, with TRBD1 matching 7 bases. Germline V gene data show CDR1 as SGHDN and CDR2 as FVKESK. V lost 4 bases, J lost 8 bases, and 4 bases stayed unmatched. This CDR3 contains 13 residues.

CDR3 sequence: CASSPSGTVNTEAFF. The CDR3 nucleotides read TGTGCCAGTAGTCCTTCCGGGACAGTGAACACTGAAGCTTTCTTT. The gene calls are TRBV19 and TRBJ1-1; 7 bases align to TRBD1. Looked up from germline, CDR1 is LNHDA and CDR2 is SQIVND (reference sequence). The junction had 6 bases not matched to a gene; V was cut back by 5 bases and J by 0 bases. The CDR3 covers 15 residues.

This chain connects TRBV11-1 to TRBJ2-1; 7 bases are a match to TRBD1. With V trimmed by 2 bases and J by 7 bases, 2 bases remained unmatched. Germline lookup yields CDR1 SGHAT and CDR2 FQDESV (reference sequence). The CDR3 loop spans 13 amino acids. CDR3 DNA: TGTGCCAGCAGCTTACTGACAGGGAATGAGCAGTTCTTC. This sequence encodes CASSLLTGNEQFF.

CDR3 nucleotides: TGTGCCTGGAGTGCCGGCGGGGAGACCCAGTACTTC. Encoded protein: CAWSAGGETQYF. The chain is built from TRBV30 and TRBJ2-5; D may be TRBD2 (5 bases). V shed 1 base and J shed 5 bases, with 8 bases lying between them. CDR3 length equals 12 residues. CDR1 is GTSNPN and CDR2 is SVGIG in the germline V gene (reference sequence).